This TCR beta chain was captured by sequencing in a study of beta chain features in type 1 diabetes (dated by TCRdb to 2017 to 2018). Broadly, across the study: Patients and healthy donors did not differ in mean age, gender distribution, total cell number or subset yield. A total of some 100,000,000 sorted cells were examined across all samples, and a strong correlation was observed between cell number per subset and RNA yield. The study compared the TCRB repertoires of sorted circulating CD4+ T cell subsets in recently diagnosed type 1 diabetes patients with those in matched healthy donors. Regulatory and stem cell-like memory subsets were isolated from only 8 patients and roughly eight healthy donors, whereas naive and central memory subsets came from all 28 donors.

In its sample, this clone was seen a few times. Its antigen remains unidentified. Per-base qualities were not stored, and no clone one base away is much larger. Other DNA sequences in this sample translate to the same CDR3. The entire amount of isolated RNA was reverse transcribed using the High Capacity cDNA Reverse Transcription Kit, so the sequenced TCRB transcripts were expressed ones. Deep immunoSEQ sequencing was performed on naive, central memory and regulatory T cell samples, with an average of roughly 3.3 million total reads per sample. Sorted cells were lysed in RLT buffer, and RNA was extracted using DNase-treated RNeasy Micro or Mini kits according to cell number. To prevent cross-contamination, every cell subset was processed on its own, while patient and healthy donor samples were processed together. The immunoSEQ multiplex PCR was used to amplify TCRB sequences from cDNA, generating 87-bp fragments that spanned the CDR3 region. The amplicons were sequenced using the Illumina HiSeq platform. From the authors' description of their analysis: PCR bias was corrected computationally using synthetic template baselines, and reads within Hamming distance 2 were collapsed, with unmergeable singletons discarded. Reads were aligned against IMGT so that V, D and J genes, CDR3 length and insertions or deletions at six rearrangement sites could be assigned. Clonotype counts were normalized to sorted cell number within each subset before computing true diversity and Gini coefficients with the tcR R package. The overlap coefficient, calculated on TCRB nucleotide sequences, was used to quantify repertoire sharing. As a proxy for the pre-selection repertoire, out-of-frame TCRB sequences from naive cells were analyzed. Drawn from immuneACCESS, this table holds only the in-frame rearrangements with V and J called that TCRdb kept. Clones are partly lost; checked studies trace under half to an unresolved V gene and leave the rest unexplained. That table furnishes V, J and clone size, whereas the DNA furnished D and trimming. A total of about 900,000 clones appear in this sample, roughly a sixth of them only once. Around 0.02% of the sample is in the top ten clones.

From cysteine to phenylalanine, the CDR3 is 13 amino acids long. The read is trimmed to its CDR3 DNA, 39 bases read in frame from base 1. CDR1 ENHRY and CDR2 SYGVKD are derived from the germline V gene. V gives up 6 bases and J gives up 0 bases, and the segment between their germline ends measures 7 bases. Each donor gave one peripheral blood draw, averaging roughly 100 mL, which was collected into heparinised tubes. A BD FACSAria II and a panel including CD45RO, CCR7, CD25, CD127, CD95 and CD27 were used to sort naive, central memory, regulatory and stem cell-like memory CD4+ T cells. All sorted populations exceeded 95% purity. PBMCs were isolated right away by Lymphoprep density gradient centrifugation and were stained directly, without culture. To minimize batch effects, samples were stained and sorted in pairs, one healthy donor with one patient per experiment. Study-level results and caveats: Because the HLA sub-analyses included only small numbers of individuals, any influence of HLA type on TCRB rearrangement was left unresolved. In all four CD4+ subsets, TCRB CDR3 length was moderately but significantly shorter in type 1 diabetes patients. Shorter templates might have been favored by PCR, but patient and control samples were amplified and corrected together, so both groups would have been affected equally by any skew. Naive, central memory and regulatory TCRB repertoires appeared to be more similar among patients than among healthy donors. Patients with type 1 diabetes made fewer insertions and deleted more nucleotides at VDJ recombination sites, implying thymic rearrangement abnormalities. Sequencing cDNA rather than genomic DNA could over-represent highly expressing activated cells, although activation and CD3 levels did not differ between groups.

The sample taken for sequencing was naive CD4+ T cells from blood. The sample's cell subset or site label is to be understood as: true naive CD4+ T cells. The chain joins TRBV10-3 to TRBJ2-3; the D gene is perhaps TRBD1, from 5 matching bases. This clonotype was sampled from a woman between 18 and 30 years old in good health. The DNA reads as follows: TGTGCCATCAGAGGGGCTAGCACAGATACGCAGTATTTT. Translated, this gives CAIRGASTDTQYF.